A single sample is the source of the 13 T cell receptor beta chains below, sequenced in a study of OX40 agonist ivuxolimab in advanced cancers. Here immunoSEQ multiplex PCR was the method, and the copy in TCRdb shows in-frame clones only, minus some. The sample includes tens of thousands of clones, about 85% seen only once; the top ten take roughly 0.9%. The material sequenced was CD4+ or CD8+ T cells sorted from blood, taken in a trial of the OX40 agonist ivuxolimab. These receptors all stem from an adult with an advanced solid tumor such as melanoma, head and neck, liver or kidney cancer.

This rearrangement joins TRBV6-1 to TRBJ1-5; 10 bases line up with TRBD1. The CDR3 is 14 amino acids. V dropped 10 bases and J dropped 6; count of bases not matched to a gene: 9. CDR1 is MNHNS and CDR2 is SASEGT in the germline V gene. CDR3: CATTEWTGGQPQHF. DNA for the CDR3: TGTGCCACCACAGAGTGGACAGGGGGTCAGCCCCAGCATTTT.

J is TRBJ1-1 and V is TRBV9; D is undetermined. Per germline, CDR1 SGDLS and CDR2 YYNGEE. Trimming cost V 4 bases and J 5 bases, with 15 bases left between them. This CDR3 is 14 amino acids long. The CDR3 coding sequence is TGTGCCAGCAGCCCTAGATTAAGTGTGACTGAAGCTTTCTTT. This translates into CASSPRLSVTEAFF.

This clone was seen a handful of times. The gene calls are TRBV30 and TRBJ1-1; D ambiguous. This CDR3 contains 13 residues. Trimming left V 2 bases short and J 0 bases short, with 7 bases between. The germline V gene encodes CDR1 GTSNPN and CDR2 SVGIG (reference sequence). The CDR3: CAWSLGLNTEAFF. CDR3 DNA: TGTGCCTGGAGTTTGGGCTTGAACACTGAAGCTTTCTTT.

The J gene is TRBJ2-2, the V gene TRBV18; unclear D gene. V shed 2 bases and J shed 1 base, with 8 bases lying between them. The germline CDR1 and CDR2 sequences are KGHSH and LQKENI. The CDR3 contains 15 residues. The CDR3 region is CASSPRTVNTGELFF. The CDR3 nucleotides are TGTGCCAGCTCACCAAGGACGGTGAACACCGGGGAGCTGTTTTTT.

This chain uses TRBV20-1 with TRBJ1-3; no firm D call. Germline V gene data show CDR1 as DFQATT and CDR2 as SNEGSKA (reference sequence). This CDR3 contains 11 residues. The CDR3 protein is CSVNSGNTIYF. The CDR3 coding sequence is TGCAGCGTTAACTCTGGAAACACCATATATTTT.

The chain links TRBV18 to TRBJ1-1; D not resolved. V shed 2 bases and J shed 0 bases, with 10 bases lying between them. Germline V gene sequence: CDR1 KGHSH, CDR2 LQKENI. The CDR3 length is 15 residues. In nucleotides, the CDR3 is TGTGCCAGCTCACCAAGATCAGATATGAACACTGAAGCTTTCTTT. It yields the protein CASSPRSDMNTEAFF.

The V call is TRBV5-8, the J call TRBJ1-1; no definite D call. The CDR3 is made up of 11 amino acids. Germline CDR1 and CDR2: SGHTS and YDEGEE. V was clipped by 1 base and J by 7 bases, with 5 bases between them. CDR3 sequence reads: CASSLPLEAFF. The CDR3, as DNA: TGTGCCAGCAGCTTGCCCCTTGAAGCTTTCTTT. The full variable domain, rest sourced from reference TRBV5-8 and TRBJ1-1, is EAGVTQSPTHLIKTRGQQATLRCSPISGHTSVYWYQQALGLGLQFLLWYDEGEERNRGNFPPRFSGRQFPNYSSELNVNALELEDSALYLCASSLPLEAFFGQGTRLTVV.

The chain's CDR3 is CASSLDGVNTEAFF. Written as DNA, the CDR3 is TGCGCCAGCAGCTTGGATGGGGTGAACACTGAAGCTTTCTTT. The rearrangement links TRBV5-1 to TRBJ1-1; D remains unclear. This CDR3 contains 14 residues. CDR1 SGHRS and CDR2 YFSETQ come from the germline V gene. Trimming removed 0 bases at V and 0 bases at J, with 6 bases between.

The V call is TRBV6-1, the J call TRBJ1-2, with a weak D call TRBD1 (5 bases). V shed 0 bases and J shed 4 bases, with 18 bases lying between them. The CDR3 covers 17 residues. From germline, CDR1 is MNHNS and CDR2 SASEGT. The CDR3 region has the DNA TGTGCCAGCAGTGAAGCGATCGGCGCGGGACGGGTCTATGGCTACACCTTC. It codes for CASSEAIGAGRVYGYTF.

The chain links TRBV6-5 to TRBJ2-7; 13 nucleotides align to TRBD2. CDR1 is MNHEY, CDR2 SVGAGI, per germline. This CDR3 contains 15 residues. Unmatched junction bases numbered 10, after V lost 7 bases and J lost 7 bases. The CDR3 DNA sequence: TGTGCCAGCACCCGGGGGACTAGCGGGAATAAGGAGCAGTACTTC. Amino acid sequence: CASTRGTSGNKEQYF.

The table lists this clone with a few counts. The chain has TRBV6-5 and TRBJ1-1; no firm D call. The CDR3 has 11 amino acids. The ends were cut back, 9 bases at V and 0 bases at J, with 5 bases in the middle. CDR1 and CDR2 (germline): MNHEY, SVGAGI. CDR3 nucleotide sequence: TGTGCCAGTAGGCTGAACACTGAAGCTTTCTTT. Protein sequence: CASRLNTEAFF.

V usage is TRBV28 and J usage is TRBJ1-4; tentative D call: TRBD1 (6 bases). CDR1 and CDR2 (germline): MDHEN, SYDVKM. Between the trimmed V and J ends, which lost 5 bases and 1 base, there was a span of 11 bases. This CDR3 is built from 15 residues. The CDR3 coding sequence is TGTGCCAGCAGTCCAGGAGGGGGAACTAATGAAAAACTGTTTTTT. Protein sequence: CASSPGGGTNEKLFF.

The rearrangement joins TRBV9 to TRBJ2-7, with D perhaps assigned TRBD1 or TRBD2 (5 bases each). Trimming took off 0 bases at V and 1 base at J, with 11 bases between the two ends. The length of the CDR3 is 15 residues. Germline loops: CDR1 SGDLS, CDR2 YYNGEE. CDR3: CASSVGGSESYEQYF. The CDR3 bases are TGTGCCAGCAGCGTAGGGGGGAGTGAGTCCTACGAGCAGTACTTC. Full variable domain (remainder filled in from reference TRBV9 and TRBJ2-7): DSGVTQTPKHLITATGQRVTLRCSPRSGDLSVYWYQQSLDQGLQFLIQYYNGEERAKGNILERFSAQQFPDLHSELNLSSLELGDSALYFCASSVGGSESYEQYFGPGTRLTVT.